Detailed here is one TCR beta chain. The antigen is not known. With a J-beta primer mix and a sample-barcoded 5' primer, a second PCR ran about 6 to 11 cycles. In TCRdb, the 5' RACE reads were re-called with MiXCR into one record per CDR3 protein. The profile shows 1.5 million or so distinct CDR3 sequences, approximately 39% of them singletons. The data originate from a study of blood T cells in healthy people across ages. CDR1 is SGHRS, CDR2 YFSETQ, per germline. CDR3 length equals 14 residues. The individuals who served as donors were healthy Caucasians living in Russia, aged about 6 to 100. Peripheral blood from each donor was collected in a volume of about 9.9 milliliters. Study outcomes and limitations: Researchers deemed the diversity estimates from one million T cells underestimates. TCR beta diversity correlated strongly with naive T cell percentage.

The sequence came from a woman aged 18-35 years in good health. Input material: blood. V and J are TRBV5-1 and TRBJ2-7; D uncertain. The J call could be wrong; TRBJ2-5 is a better fit for the DNA end. CDR3 amino acids: CASSPQARAETQYF. The CDR3 DNA sequence: TGCGCCAGCAGCCCCCAGGCTCGGGCAGAGACCCAGTACTTC.